These 22 T cell receptor beta chains were sequenced from one sample in a study of T and B cells in COVID-19 patients. Multiplex PCR with BIOMED2 TRB-A/B primer pools amplified TRB rearrangements. TCRdb passed the multiplex PCR reads through MiXCR, listing each CDR3 protein once. In the table there are about 23,000 distinct CDR3 sequences, just under 30% of which are singletons. TRB was amplified from about 250-500 ng of blood genomic DNA. Source material: blood. These receptors all stem from a human donor who had recovered from COVID-19.

This clonotype was observed many times. The chain recombines TRBV5-6 with TRBJ2-7, with a possible D match to TRBD1 (5 bases). Germline V gives CDR1 SGHDT, CDR2 YYEEEE. Trimming took off 2 bases at V and 2 bases at J, with 11 bases between the two ends. CDR3 length: 14 residues. The DNA for the CDR3 is TGTGCCAGCAGCTTTTGGACATATGCCTACGAGCAGTACTTC. It yields the protein CASSFWTYAYEQYF. The full variable domain, in which reference TRBV5-6 and TRBJ2-7 provide the parts outside the CDR3, is DAGVTQSPTHLIKTRGQQVTLRCSPKSGHDTVSWYQQALGQGPQFIFQYYEEEERQRGNFPDRFSGHQFPNYSSELNVNALLLGDSALYLCASSFWTYAYEQYFGPGTRLTVT.

The count of this clonotype is one. This sequence joins TRBV14 and TRBJ2-2; no reliable D call. Germline CDR1 and CDR2: SGHDN and FVKESK. The CDR3 consists of 14 residues. Trimming pared 1 base from V and 7 bases from J, leaving 10 bases between. The CDR3 region is CASSQGISYGELFF. In nucleotides, the CDR3 is TGTGCCAGCAGCCAAGGTATCTCATACGGGGAGCTGTTTTTT.

This clonotype was detected only a few times. The chain employs TRBV6-1 and TRBJ2-7, with 7 bases aligning to TRBD2. The CDR3 runs 15 residues. Germline trimming cut 2 bases from V and 2 bases from J; bases unmatched to any gene: 6. Germline CDR1 is MNHNS and CDR2 is SASEGT. This CDR3 is CASSESEAGPYEQYF. Written as DNA, the CDR3 is TGTGCCAGCAGTGAATCGGAAGCGGGACCCTACGAGCAGTACTTC.

Notes on this clonotype: At one end the junction does not follow the germline gene, possibly because of a read error. The chain has TRBV30 and TRBJ2-3; 11 bases are a match to TRBD2. The CDR3 is 15 amino acids. Per germline, CDR1 GTSNPN and CDR2 SVGIG (reference sequence). In DNA form, the CDR3 reads TGTGCCTGGAGTATGCTAGCGGGGGGTCCAGATACGCAGGATTTT. This encodes CAWSMLAGGPDTQDF.

The chain is built from TRBV6-5 and TRBJ2-7; 12 nucleotides match TRBD2. Germline V lookup: CDR1 MNHEY, CDR2 SVGAGI. The CDR3 spans 14 residues. V dropped 7 bases and J dropped 5; count of bases not matched to a gene: 6. The DNA for the CDR3 is TGTGCCAGCACCCGGACTAGCGGGACCGACGAGCAGTACTTC. Its translation: CASTRTSGTDEQYF.

This clonotype was observed at least ten times. The genes are TRBV6-2 or TRBV6-3 and TRBJ2-2; D possibly corresponds to TRBD1 (5 bases). Germline V gives CDR1 MNHEY, CDR2 SVGEGT. Trimming removed 6 bases at V and 5 bases at J, with 16 bases between. The length of the CDR3 is 15 residues. CDR3 sequence: CASSSGQVGTGELFF. The CDR3 DNA reads TGTGCCAGCAGCTCAGGGCAAGTGGGGACCGGGGAGCTGTTTTTT.

Concerning this clonotype: One base away lies a much larger clone, so this may be a sequencing read error. This chain uses TRBV18 with TRBJ2-1; 7 positions agree with TRBD2. From germline, CDR1 is KGHSH and CDR2 LQKENI. The CDR3 contains 14 residues. After removal of 3 bases from V and 10 bases from J, the junction contained 9 bases not matched to a gene. CDR3 residues: CASSPGLLSYEQFF. The CDR3 DNA reads as TGTGCCAGCTCACCGGGACTACTCTCCTACGAGCAGTTCTTC.

This clonotype is medium-sized (0.01 to 0.1%). J is TRBJ2-7 and V is TRBV29-1; 7 positions match TRBD1. The J segment lost 0 bases and the V segment lost 5 bases, leaving 1 base of the junction unmatched. The CDR3 extends over 12 amino acids. The germline V gene encodes CDR1 SQVTM and CDR2 ANQGSEA. This CDR3 is CSVRQGSYEQYF. CDR3 DNA: TGCAGCGTTAGACAGGGCTCCTACGAGCAGTACTTC.

This chain joins TRBV7-6 and TRBJ2-5, with 9 bases lining up with TRBD2. The CDR3 extends over 13 amino acids. Trimming cost V 5 bases and J 4 bases; bases outside gene matches: 2. Germline lookup yields CDR1 SGHVS and CDR2 FNYEAQ. The CDR3 protein is CASSPTSGETQYF. DNA for the CDR3: TGTGCCAGCAGCCCGACTAGCGGAGAGACCCAGTACTTC.

A few counts support this clonotype. The J gene is TRBJ1-5, the V gene TRBV4-2; no reliable D call. Trimming left V 3 bases short and J 4 bases short, with 10 bases between. The length of the CDR3 is 14 residues. The V gene's germline CDR1 is LGHNA and CDR2 YNFKEQ. CDR3 sequence: CASSHPGRNQPQHF. The CDR3 coding sequence is TGTGCCAGCAGCCACCCGGGCCGAAATCAGCCCCAGCATTTT.

Notes on this clonotype: Given a much more abundant clone one base away, this may be a read error. The gene calls are TRBV27 and TRBJ2-7; 10 bases match TRBD2. This CDR3 has 15 residues. Germline V CDR1 and CDR2: MNHEY, SMNVEV (reference sequence). After removal of 5 bases from V and 5 bases from J, the junction contained 9 bases not matched to a gene. As DNA, the CDR3 is TGTGCCAGCAGTCCCATCACTAGCGGGATGAACGAGCAGTACTTC. Translated: CASSPITSGMNEQYF.

V and J are TRBV20-1 and TRBJ2-1; the D gene is possibly TRBD2 (7 bases). Per the germline V gene, CDR1 is DFQATT and CDR2 is SNEGSKA (reference sequence). This CDR3 is 16 amino acids long. V was trimmed by 1 base and J by 2 bases, leaving 15 bases between them. CDR3 nucleotides: TGCAGTGCTAGAGTGGGCGGGGGCCAGACCTACAATGAGCAGTTCTTC. This encodes CSARVGGGQTYNEQFF.

This clonotype was found a few times. The CDR3 DNA sequence: TGTGCCAGCAGCCCTGGGGGTTTCACCGGGGAGCTGTTTTTT. Translation gives CASSPGGFTGELFF. The chain has TRBV11-1 and TRBJ2-2; D is possibly TRBD1 or TRBD2 (5 bases each). The CDR3 runs 14 residues. V was trimmed by 5 bases and J by 4 bases, leaving 11 bases between them. Germline CDR1 is SGHAT and CDR2 is FQDESV (reference sequence).

J is TRBJ2-4 and V is TRBV5-6; 8 bases agree with TRBD1. CDR3 length: 16 amino acids. Germline V gene lookup returns CDR1 SGHDT and CDR2 YYEEEE. The J segment lost 10 bases and the V segment lost 3 bases, leaving 15 bases of the junction unmatched. As DNA, the CDR3 is TGTGCCAGCAGCTGGGGGTCAGGGGGCGGTCGTGGGATTCAGTACTTC. Translating it yields CASSWGSGGGRGIQYF. Based on the CDR3 plus reference TRBV5-6 and TRBJ2-4, the full variable domain is DAGVTQSPTHLIKTRGQQVTLRCSPKSGHDTVSWYQQALGQGPQFIFQYYEEEERQRGNFPDRFSGHQFPNYSSELNVNALLLGDSALYLCASSWGSGGGRGIQYFGAGTRLSVL.

This clonotype has just a few counts. The V and J genes are TRBV5-1 and TRBJ2-5; 7 bases are shared with TRBD1. Germline CDR1 reads SGHRS; CDR2 reads YFSETQ. This CDR3 comprises 15 residues. J was trimmed by 2 bases and V by 4 bases; bases with no gene match: 8. The CDR3 DNA reads TGCGCCAGCAGCCCCTGGGACAGTGTGCAAGAGACCCAGTACTTC. Its translation: CASSPWDSVQETQYF.

This clonotype was recorded only once. The chain links TRBV20-1 to TRBJ1-1; unclear D gene. CDR1 is DFQATT, CDR2 SNEGSKA, per germline (reference sequence). The CDR3 sequence is 13 residues long. Trimming took 0 bases from V and 1 from J, leaving 6 bases between them. CDR3 amino acids: CSARDLGNTEAFF. CDR3 in DNA: TGCAGTGCTAGAGATCTGGGGAACACTGAAGCTTTCTTT.

This clonotype was found a few times. The V and J genes are TRBV6-5 and TRBJ2-5, with D uncertain. Germline V lookup: CDR1 MNHEY, CDR2 SVGAGI. Trimming took 0 bases from V and 1 from J, leaving 12 bases between them. The CDR3 length is 16 residues. DNA for the CDR3: TGTGCCAGCAGTTACTCGCGGCCGTGGCTCCAAGAGACCCAGTACTTC. The encoded protein is CASSYSRPWLQETQYF.

The genes are TRBV20-1 and TRBJ2-5, with D possibly matching TRBD1 (5 bases). This CDR3 is 13 amino acids long. Germline V gene sequence: CDR1 DFQATT, CDR2 SNEGSKA (reference sequence). V gave up 0 bases and J gave up 2 bases, with 7 bases separating them. The CDR3 DNA is TGCAGTGCTAGAGATACAGGACAAGAGACCCAGTACTTC. Protein product: CSARDTGQETQYF.

In this sample, this clonotype turned up a few times. CDR3 residues: CASSNGQGANYEQYF. CDR3 DNA: TGTGCCAGCAGCAATGGACAGGGGGCGAACTACGAGCAGTACTTC. The J gene is TRBJ2-7, the V gene TRBV7-6, with 11 positions matching TRBD1. Germline V gene lookup returns CDR1 SGHVS and CDR2 FNYEAQ. V lost 5 bases, J lost 3 bases, and 6 bases stayed unmatched. This CDR3 has 15 residues.

This clonotype was detected a few times. This chain connects TRBV12-3 or TRBV12-4 to TRBJ2-7; either TRBD1 or TRBD2 may supply D (5 bases each). Trimming shortened V by 3 bases and J by 5 bases, and 11 bases separated the two germline ends. The CDR3 has 13 residues. Here the CDR3 reads CASSLVQGDEQYF. In nucleotides, the CDR3 is TGTGCCAGCAGTTTGGTTCAGGGAGACGAGCAGTACTTC.

The V call is TRBV10-3, the J call TRBJ2-1; 7 nucleotides agree with TRBD2. CDR1 and CDR2 (germline): ENHRY, SYGVKD. V was clipped by 3 bases and J by 0 bases; unmatched bases: 2. This CDR3 has 15 residues. The chain's CDR3 is CAISDGGSSYNEQFF. The CDR3 DNA is TGTGCCATCAGTGATGGCGGGAGCTCCTACAATGAGCAGTTCTTC.

Remarks on this clonotype: An end of the junction does not agree with germline; a read error may underlie this. The chain recombines TRBV27 with TRBJ2-1; 11 bases agree with TRBD2. The CDR3 has 15 residues. Germline CDR1 reads MNHEY; CDR2 reads SMNVEV (reference sequence). For the CDR3, the DNA is TGTGACAGCAGTCTAGCGGGAGGAGAATACAATGAGCAGTTCTTC. Residues: CDSSLAGGEYNEQFF.